The T cell receptor (beta chain) under discussion was sequenced for a study of response to subunit inactivated influenza vaccine. TCRdb used MiXCR to reprocess the RT-PCR reads, holding one entry per CDR3 protein. This sample has 150,000 to 200,000 distinct CDR3 sequences, with approximately 12% found just once. This same sample was also part of a study on T cells expressing NK-cell markers. In that study: For TCR beta, cDNA was produced by 5'RACE template switching with UMIs. HCMV seropositivity characterized most of the eight sequenced donors, and seronegativity one. Dominant NKG2C+ clonotypes made up about 1.0-8% of CD8+ T cells in roughly 6 donors. Expanded NKG2C+ T cell clones were not confirmed as HCMV-specific.

The receptor's source is a man aged 50 to 60 who received an inactivated influenza vaccine. The sample was CD8+ T cells sorted from PBMCs, taken about 11 days after vaccination.

Written as DNA, the CDR3 is TGTGCCAGCAGCTTACGTCGGGGGGATAGCACAGATACGCAGTATTTT. This codes for CASSLRRGDSTDTQYF. The chain links TRBV7-9 to TRBJ2-3, with 7 nucleotides matching TRBD2. Germline lookup yields CDR1 SEHNR and CDR2 FQNEAQ (reference sequence). V was clipped by 2 bases and J by 0 bases; unmatched bases: 5. This CDR3 is 16 amino acids long. The whole variable domain, remainder taken from reference TRBV7-9 and TRBJ2-3, is DTGVSQNPRHKITKRGQNVTFRCDPISEHNRLYWYRQTLGQGPEFLTYFQNEAQLEKSRLLSDRFSAERPKGSFSTLEIQRTEQGDSAMYLCASSLRRGDSTDTQYFGPGTRLTVL.